This T cell receptor beta chain derives from a study of T cells in women clearing cervical HPV infection. Study overall: Case blood drawn at lesion detection; control blood after infection cleared. With HLA typing for only a few women, HLA confounding remains possible. Cases' blood sampling followed lesion detection by median roughly 150 days (90 to 200).

Overall study findings and caveats: Richness plus V gene abundances separated cases from controls with AUC less than 0.9.

Generated by immunoSEQ multiplex PCR, the TCRdb table keeps only in-frame clones and is missing some. Recorded for this sample: about 22,000 clones. With regard to this clone: Antigen unknown. The CDR3 end falls 3 residues outside the read, so it is completed with the germline J gene.

Per the germline V gene, CDR1 is SNHLY and CDR2 is FYNNEI. The CDR3 contains 12 residues. Trimming took 9 bases from V and 5 from J, leaving 13 bases between them. The chain recombines TRBV2 with TRBJ2-5; the D gene is possibly TRBD2 (6 bases). This TCR was sampled from a woman between 18 and 75 years old with a cervical HPV16 infection that either progressed to CIN3+ or cleared (not recorded which). Sequencing input: blood buffy coat. The part of the CDR3 DNA that was read is TGTGCCAGTTGGAGGGGTTTCGAGACC. Its translation is CASWRGFET. From start to end, the CDR3 is CASWRGFETQYF.